These 15 T cell receptor beta chains originate from one sample sequenced in a study of early T cells in non-severe SARS-CoV-2 infection. TCRdb re-called the 5' RACE reads with MiXCR, one entry per CDR3 protein. The sample includes tens of thousands of distinct CDR3 sequences, more than 10% seen only once; the top ten take about 3.5%. Sequencing input: whole blood. Receptor source: an adult who was a healthcare worker with PCR-confirmed SARS-CoV-2 infection or an uninfected control (not recorded which).

This clonotype was picked up a small number of times. J is TRBJ2-1 and V is TRBV11-1; no clear D. Germline V gives CDR1 SGHAT, CDR2 FQDESV (reference sequence). The CDR3 is 15 amino acids. V was cut by 7 bases and J by 9 bases, with 22 bases left in between. The CDR3 reads CASIPGKSGVGEQFF. CDR3 in DNA: TGTGCCAGCATCCCTGGAAAATCCGGTGTGGGTGAGCAGTTCTTC.

This clonotype was observed many times. This chain links TRBV14 with TRBJ2-5, with D maybe TRBD2 (5 bases). Germline assignment: CDR1 SGHDN and CDR2 FVKESK. CDR3 length: 14 amino acids. V lost 4 bases and J lost 0, with 9 bases in between. This CDR3 is CASSPEADQETQYF. In nucleotides, the CDR3 is TGTGCCAGCAGCCCGGAGGCGGACCAAGAGACCCAGTACTTC. Combining the CDR3 with reference TRBV14 and TRBJ2-5 gives the whole variable domain EAGVTQFPSHSVIEKGQTVTLRCDPISGHDNLYWYRRVMGKEIKFLLHFVKESKQDESGMPNNRFLAERTGGTYSTLKVQPAELEDSGVYFCASSPEADQETQYFGPGTRLLVL.

The chain joins TRBV12-3 or TRBV12-4 to TRBJ1-4, with 8 bases identical to TRBD1. This CDR3 region has 14 residues. The J segment lost 7 bases and the V segment lost 6 bases, leaving 7 bases of the junction unmatched. CDR3 residues: CASRVQGGGEKLFF. DNA of the CDR3: TGTGCCAGCAGAGTACAGGGGGGAGGTGAAAAACTGTTTTTT.

This clonotype was recorded many times. The V call is TRBV15, the J call TRBJ2-7, with 14 nucleotides matching TRBD2. This CDR3 is 18 amino acids long. CDR1 LNHNV and CDR2 YYDKDF come from the germline V gene (reference sequence). After removal of 8 bases from V and 0 bases from J, the junction contained 12 bases not matched to a gene. The DNA of the CDR3 is TGTGCCACCGGTAAATTTCCGGGACTAGCGGGAGACTCCTACGAGCAGTACTTC. Translation gives CATGKFPGLAGDSYEQYF.

This clonotype was counted only a few times. The J gene is TRBJ2-3, the V gene TRBV5-1; D remains unclear. CDR3 length equals 14 residues. CDR1 and CDR2 from the germline V gene are SGHRS and YFSETQ. The V and J ends lost 1 base and 7 bases respectively, with 13 bases between them. This CDR3 reads CASSLSAARNTQYF. The DNA for the CDR3 is TGCGCCAGCAGCTTGTCGGCCGCCAGGAATACGCAGTATTTT.

V usage is TRBV4-1 and J usage is TRBJ2-7; TRBD1 matches 7 bases. The length of the CDR3 is 14 residues. The junction had 7 bases not matched to a gene; V was cut back by 4 bases and J by 4 bases. CDR1 and CDR2 from the germline V gene are MGHRA and YSYEKL. In DNA, the CDR3 is TGCGCCAGCAGCCCGGGACAGTTGGGTTACGAGCAGTACTTC. Encoded protein: CASSPGQLGYEQYF.

The CDR3 region has the DNA TGTGCCAGCAGCCAAGGGACAGGGTACGCAGATACGCAGTATTTT. Amino acids: CASSQGTGYADTQYF. V is TRBV14 and J is TRBJ2-3; 8 bases match TRBD1. V was clipped by 1 base and J by 4 bases; unmatched bases: 4. CDR1 SGHDN and CDR2 FVKESK come from the germline V gene. This CDR3 contains 15 residues.

Many counts were recorded for this clonotype. The rearrangement joins TRBV6-4 to TRBJ1-1; D unclear. CDR1 and CDR2 from the germline V gene are MRHNA and SNTAGT. The germline V and J ends were trimmed by 4 bases and 3 bases, with 9 bases remaining between them. The CDR3 loop spans 13 amino acids. CDR3 amino acids: CASSVDTYTEAFF. CDR3 nucleotide sequence: TGTGCCAGCAGTGTCGACACTTACACTGAAGCTTTCTTT.

This clonotype was picked up many times. This chain links TRBV9 with TRBJ2-5; D unresolved. V lost 0 bases to trimming and J lost 2 bases, with 11 bases between them. The CDR3 is 15 amino acids. Per the germline V gene, CDR1 is SGDLS and CDR2 is YYNGEE. The CDR3 region is CASSVGSSVQETQYF. The CDR3 DNA is TGTGCCAGCAGCGTAGGGTCCAGCGTGCAAGAGACCCAGTACTTC.

The sample holds many counts of this clonotype. The chain uses TRBV3-1 and TRBJ1-1, with D uncertain. V gave up 6 bases and J gave up 2 bases, with 13 bases separating them. CDR3 length equals 14 residues. The germline CDR1 and CDR2 sequences are LGHDT and YNNKEL (reference sequence). The CDR3 here is CASRAHQLNTEAFF. CDR3 nucleotide sequence: TGTGCCAGCAGAGCCCACCAGCTAAACACTGAAGCTTTCTTT.

The chain carries TRBV2 and TRBJ2-1, with D possibly being TRBD2 (5 bases). Germline V CDR1 and CDR2: SNHLY, FYNNEI. The CDR3 has 16 residues. V was cut by 8 bases and J by 0 bases, with 17 bases left in between. This CDR3 is CASAPGVVLSYNEQFF. In DNA form, the CDR3 reads TGTGCCAGCGCCCCCGGGGTGGTTCTCTCCTACAATGAGCAGTTCTTC. Together with reference TRBV2 and TRBJ2-1, the CDR3 gives the full variable domain: EPEVTQTPSHQVTQMGQEVILRCVPISNHLYFYWYRQILGQKVEFLVSFYNNEISEKSEIFDDQFSVERPDGSNFTLKIRSTKLEDSAMYFCASAPGVVLSYNEQFFGPGTRLTVL.

The gene calls are TRBV9 and TRBJ2-2, with 7 bases lining up with TRBD1. The CDR3 runs 18 residues. The germline CDR1 and CDR2 sequences are SGDLS and YYNGEE. The trim removed 4 bases at V and 0 bases at J, leaving 12 bases unmatched. The CDR3 loop reads CASSPRLTGDPNTGELFF. The CDR3 DNA reads as TGTGCCAGCAGCCCCCGGCTCACAGGGGACCCGAACACCGGGGAGCTGTTTTTT.

V usage is TRBV28 and J usage is TRBJ2-7; 7 bases match TRBD1. Trimming took 2 bases from V and 5 from J; bases not matched to a gene: 9. The germline V gene encodes CDR1 MDHEN and CDR2 SYDVKM. The CDR3 runs 15 residues. The DNA for the CDR3 is TGTGCCAGCAGTTTAGGGGGACAGCTACTCGACGAGCAGTACTTC. Its translation is CASSLGGQLLDEQYF.

This clonotype occurred a few times. J is TRBJ2-5 and V is TRBV5-3, with D tentatively TRBD2 (5 bases). TRBV5-3 is an ORF; its function is uncertain. The V and J ends lost 4 bases and 2 bases respectively, with 12 bases between them. The CDR3 sequence is 14 residues long. CDR3 in amino acids: CARSITGMQETQYF. The CDR3 region has the DNA TGTGCCAGAAGCATAACGGGGATGCAAGAGACCCAGTACTTC.

V usage is TRBV7-3 and J usage is TRBJ2-3, with 13 bases matching TRBD2. Trimming took 5 bases from V and 1 from J; bases not matched to a gene: 18. The CDR3 has 21 residues. The V gene's germline CDR1 is SGHTA and CDR2 FQGTGA. CDR3 loop: CASSRPWGSTSGRVGTDTQYF. In DNA form, the CDR3 reads TGTGCCAGCAGCCGGCCCTGGGGCTCCACTAGCGGGAGGGTTGGCACAGATACGCAGTATTTT. The variable domain in full, with the rest retrieved from reference TRBV7-3 and TRBJ2-3, is GAGVSQTPSNKVTEKGKYVELRCDPISGHTALYWYRQSLGQGPEFLIYFQGTGAADDSGLPNDRFFAVRPEGSVSTLKIQRTERGDSAVYLCASSRPWGSTSGRVGTDTQYFGPGTRLTVL.